What follows are 6 T cell receptor beta chains derived from one specimen sequenced in a study of blood T cells in healthy people across ages. Sample-barcoded 5' priming and a J-beta primer mix drove a second PCR of about 6 to 12 cycles. A single record per CDR3 protein comes from TCRdb applying MiXCR to the 5' RACE reads. In the table there are around 820,000 distinct CDR3 sequences, around 25% of which are singletons. These records were also assigned to another study, of T cells of mothers and their children.

Sequenced: blood. Every receptor here comes from a boy younger than 18 in good health.

J is TRBJ2-7 and V is TRBV7-6; D remains unclear. The CDR3 totals 16 residues. The V end was cut by 5 bases, the J end by 2 bases, with 19 bases between. Per the germline V gene, CDR1 is SGHVS and CDR2 is FNYEAQ. CDR3 bases: TGTGCCAGCAGCCCCAACCCCTCTCTATCCGCCTACGAGCAGTACTTC. Protein product: CASSPNPSLSAYEQYF.

With regard to this clonotype: A junction end diverges from the germline sequence, so it may reflect a read error. The chain employs TRBV6-2 or TRBV6-3 and TRBJ1-1; no firm D call. CDR1 and CDR2 from the germline V gene are MNHEY and SVGEGT. The CDR3 sequence is 16 residues long. The CDR3 is CASSYDREFMNTEAFF. Written as DNA, the CDR3 is TGTGCCAGCAGTTACGACCGAGAGTTTATGAACACTGAAGCCTTCTTT.

This clonotype was observed a handful of times. The chain employs TRBV20-1 and TRBJ2-7; perhaps TRBD2 as D (6 bases). Germline CDR1 and CDR2: DFQATT and SNEGSKA (reference sequence). The CDR3 runs to 13 residues. Trimming left V 0 bases short and J 5 bases short, with 11 bases between. In nucleotides, the CDR3 is TGCAGTGCTAGAGACCGACTAGTAGACGAGCAGTACTTC. Protein sequence: CSARDRLVDEQYF.

This clonotype showed up just a few times. The V call is TRBV28, the J call TRBJ2-1; a possible D gene is TRBD2 (5 bases). CDR1 is MDHEN and CDR2 is SYDVKM in the germline V gene. Between the trimmed V and J ends, which lost 7 bases and 4 bases, there was a span of 14 bases. The CDR3 totals 14 residues. This CDR3 is CASTAGGRYNEQFF. Here the CDR3 DNA reads TGTGCCAGCACCGCGGGTGGCAGGTACAATGAGCAGTTCTTC.

The J gene is TRBJ2-4, the V gene TRBV28; D unresolved. V gave up 5 bases and J gave up 9 bases, with 14 bases separating them. Germline loops: CDR1 MDHEN, CDR2 SYDVKM. The CDR3 runs to 13 residues. This chain's CDR3 is CASSLVPKGIQYF. The CDR3 region has the DNA TGTGCCAGCAGTCTTGTCCCAAAGGGCATTCAGTACTTC. The full variable domain, completed using reference TRBV28 and TRBJ2-4, is DVKVTQSSRYLVKRTGEKVFLECVQDMDHENMFWYRQDPGLGLRLIYFSYDVKMKEKGDIPEGYSVSREKKERFSLILESASTNQTSMYLCASSLVPKGIQYFGAGTRLSVL.

The gene calls are TRBV27 and TRBJ2-5, with 10 bases that match TRBD2. The end of the DNA is better explained by TRBJ2-7, so the J call may be wrong. This CDR3 is 17 amino acids long. Germline V lookup: CDR1 MNHEY, CDR2 SMNVEV (reference sequence). The CDR3 protein is CASSYRIQLAGRREQYF. Written as DNA, the CDR3 is TGTGCCAGCAGTTACCGAATACAACTAGCGGGACGGCGCGAGCAGTACTTC.